A single sample gave rise to the 32 T cell receptor beta chains below, sequenced in a study of response to subunit inactivated influenza vaccine. TCRdb passed the RT-PCR reads through MiXCR, listing each CDR3 protein once. The table includes about 650,000 distinct CDR3 sequences, 14% detected once. The material sequenced was PBMCs from blood, taken 14 to 15 days before vaccination. These receptors were obtained from a man in his fifties who received an inactivated influenza vaccine.

This chain uses TRBV5-1 with TRBJ2-7; D is ambiguous. Trimming took 2 bases from V and 2 from J, leaving 11 bases between them. CDR3 length equals 14 residues. Per the germline V gene, CDR1 is SGHRS and CDR2 is YFSETQ. As DNA, the CDR3 is TGCGCCAGCAGCTTCACCGGAGACACCTACGAGCAGTACTTC. This codes for CASSFTGDTYEQYF.

This clonotype occurred a few times. V and J are TRBV16 and TRBJ1-2; tentatively, D is TRBD1 (6 bases). The CDR3 extends over 14 amino acids. V gave up 0 bases and J gave up 8 bases, with 13 bases separating them. Germline V gene data show CDR1 as KGHSY and CDR2 as FQNENV. CDR3 sequence: CASSQSAGGRGYTF. DNA for the CDR3: TGTGCCAGCAGCCAATCGGCGGGGGGCCGCGGCTACACCTTC. Supplemented by reference TRBV16 and TRBJ1-2, the full variable domain reads GEEVAQTPKHLVRGEGQKAKLYCAPIKGHSYVFWYQQVLKNEFKFLISFQNENVFDETGMPKERFSAKCLPNSPCSLEIQATKLEDSAVYFCASSQSAGGRGYTFGSGTRLTVV.

In this sample, this clonotype turned up a few times. The chain combines TRBV20-1 with TRBJ2-7; possible D gene TRBD2, 6 bases. This CDR3 region has 12 residues. Looked up from germline, CDR1 is DFQATT and CDR2 is SNEGSKA (reference sequence). Trimming took off 3 bases at V and 4 bases at J, with 10 bases between the two ends. The CDR3, as DNA: TGCAGTGCTAGTGTGGAGGGTTACGAGCAGTACTTC. This encodes CSASVEGYEQYF.

This clonotype was found a few times. The chain uses TRBV7-2 and TRBJ2-7; 8 bases are shared with TRBD1. This CDR3 is 15 amino acids long. The J segment lost 4 bases and the V segment lost 4 bases, leaving 9 bases of the junction unmatched. Germline V CDR1 and CDR2: SGHTA, FQGNSA. This chain's CDR3 is CASSSSTGVQYEQYF. The CDR3 bases are TGTGCCAGCAGCTCTTCGACAGGGGTACAGTACGAGCAGTACTTC.

This clonotype came up many times. The chain employs TRBV7-9 and TRBJ2-2; D may be TRBD1 (6 bases). Germline V gives CDR1 SEHNR, CDR2 FQNEAQ (reference sequence). The CDR3 loop spans 15 amino acids. Trimming pared 4 bases from V and 2 bases from J, leaving 11 bases between. The CDR3: CASSYGTRNTGELFF. In DNA form, the CDR3 reads TGTGCCAGCAGCTACGGGACAAGAAACACCGGGGAGCTGTTTTTT.

This clonotype was found a few times. The rearrangement links TRBV20-1 to TRBJ2-7, with 7 bases matching TRBD2. Unmatched junction bases numbered 4, after V lost 2 bases and J lost 0 bases. This CDR3 is built from 14 residues. CDR1 and CDR2 from the germline V gene are DFQATT and SNEGSKA (reference sequence). As DNA, the CDR3 is TGCAGTGCTAGAAGCGGGGACGGCTCCTACGAGCAGTACTTC. Encoded protein: CSARSGDGSYEQYF.

The V gene is TRBV18, the J gene TRBJ2-7, with 10 bases fitting TRBD2. This CDR3 region has 17 residues. The trim removed 6 bases at V and 4 bases at J, leaving 15 bases unmatched. Germline assignment: CDR1 KGHSH and CDR2 LQKENI. The CDR3 nucleotides read TGTGCCAGCTCTCCAGTCAGCTCCCTAGCGGGAGTGTACGAGCAGTACTTC. Encoded protein: CASSPVSSLAGVYEQYF.

This clonotype was seen a few times. The chain couples TRBV5-1 to TRBJ1-2, with 11 positions matching TRBD1. There are 15 residues in the CDR3. Germline CDR1 SGHRS, CDR2 YFSETQ. Trimming removed 0 bases from V and 5 bases from J; junction bases left unmatched: 3. CDR3 nucleotides: TGCGCCAGCAGCTTGGATGGGACAGGGGGATATGGCTACACCTTC. It yields the protein CASSLDGTGGYGYTF.

V usage is TRBV7-2 and J usage is TRBJ2-2, with D possibly matching TRBD2 (6 bases). The V end lost 5 bases, the J end lost 3 bases, and 13 bases lay between the germline ends. CDR1 and CDR2 (germline): SGHTA, FQGNSA. This CDR3 spans 15 amino acids. The CDR3 bases are TGTGCCAGCAGCCGGAAGGGCGGGGACACCGGGGAGCTGTTTTTT. The encoded protein is CASSRKGGDTGELFF.

The chain carries TRBV7-9 and TRBJ2-7; 13 positions match TRBD2. J lost 3 bases, V lost 5 bases, and 10 bases had no gene match. The germline CDR1 and CDR2 sequences are SEHNR and FQNEAQ (reference sequence). The CDR3 extends over 17 amino acids. CDR3 DNA: TGTGCCAGCAGCACCCGGACTAGCGGGGGCGAAAGCTACGAGCAGTACTTC. Its protein is CASSTRTSGGESYEQYF. Full variable domain (remainder filled in from reference TRBV7-9 and TRBJ2-7): DTGVSQNPRHKITKRGQNVTFRCDPISEHNRLYWYRQTLGQGPEFLTYFQNEAQLEKSRLLSDRFSAERPKGSFSTLEIQRTEQGDSAMYLCASSTRTSGGESYEQYFGPGTRLTVT.

This clonotype was found a few times. The CDR3 coding sequence is TGTGCCACCAGTGCGGGTGGTCTGAGCACTTATACGCAGTATTTT. Protein product: CATSAGGLSTYTQYF. The gene calls are TRBV24-1 and TRBJ2-3; unclear D gene. Germline V CDR1 and CDR2: KGHDR, SFDVKD. Trimming took off 5 bases at V and 7 bases at J, with 18 bases between the two ends. This CDR3 comprises 15 residues.

The CDR3 loop reads CASSLGPDQYF. CDR3 bases: TGTGCCAGCAGCTTAGGGCCCGATCAGTACTTC. V usage is TRBV5-7 and J usage is TRBJ2-7; D is unresolved. TRBV5-7 is known as an ORF, though its function is uncertain. Trimming removed 2 bases at V and 10 bases at J, with 10 bases between. There are 11 residues in the CDR3.

This clonotype was observed a handful of times. This CDR3 is CASSPGSTGELFF. Written as DNA, the CDR3 is TGTGCCAGCAGCCCCGGCTCAACCGGGGAGCTGTTTTTT. The gene calls are TRBV13 and TRBJ2-2; the D is unclear. Trimming removed 5 bases from V and 5 bases from J, with 9 bases in between. This CDR3 is 13 amino acids long. CDR1 is PRHDT, CDR2 FYEKMQ, per germline (reference sequence).

The V gene is TRBV5-4, the J gene TRBJ2-5; D gene ambiguous. Trimming stripped 0 bases from V and 4 bases from J, with 16 bases between. The germline gives CDR1 SGHNT, CDR2 YYREEE (reference sequence). The CDR3 length is 16 residues. CDR3 nucleotide sequence: TGTGCCAGCAGCTTGGGGACCCCCGGGCTCGCAGAGACCCAGTACTTC. The encoded protein is CASSLGTPGLAETQYF.

The V gene is TRBV11-3, the J gene TRBJ2-1; D uncertain. Trimming removed 1 base at V and 6 bases at J, with 7 bases between. Germline values: CDR1 SGHNT, CDR2 YENEEA. The CDR3 runs to 13 residues. In DNA, the CDR3 is TGTGCCAGCAGCTTAGTACTAACCAATGAGCAGTTCTTC. Encoded protein: CASSLVLTNEQFF.

V is TRBV6-2 or TRBV6-3 and J is TRBJ2-2; D might be TRBD1 (5 bases). Germline V gene sequence: CDR1 MNHEY, CDR2 SVGEGT. Trimming took off 6 bases at V and 1 base at J, with 9 bases between the two ends. This CDR3 contains 14 residues. The DNA of the CDR3 is TGTGCCAGCAGGCAGGGATTGAACACCGGGGAGCTGTTTTTT. It specifies CASRQGLNTGELFF.

This clonotype has ten or more counts. The chain combines TRBV12-3 or TRBV12-4 with TRBJ1-4; TRBD1 aligns across 8 bases. CDR3 size: 13 residues. With V trimmed by 6 bases and J by 5 bases, 2 bases remained unmatched. CDR3 in DNA: TGTGCCAGCAGACGACAGGGGAATGAAAAACTGTTTTTT. Amino acid sequence: CASRRQGNEKLFF.

This chain links TRBV30 with TRBJ1-2; TRBD1 matches at 9 bases. CDR3 length equals 13 residues. Germline assignment: CDR1 GTSNPN and CDR2 SVGIG (reference sequence). J was trimmed by 4 bases and V by 5 bases; bases with no gene match: 5. This CDR3 reads CAWFGQGIYGYTF. CDR3 DNA sequence: TGTGCCTGGTTCGGACAGGGGATCTATGGCTACACCTTC.

This chain links TRBV6-6 with TRBJ1-1; 8 nucleotides match TRBD1. The CDR3 consists of 13 residues. V shed 8 bases, J shed 3 bases, and the junction held 5 bases outside the gene matches. CDR1 and CDR2 from the germline V gene are MNHNY and SVGAGI (reference sequence). This CDR3 reads CASEDRVDTEAFF. CDR3 sequence (DNA): TGTGCCAGCGAGGACAGGGTTGACACTGAAGCTTTCTTT.

V and J are TRBV3-1 and TRBJ2-3; no definite D call. CDR1 and CDR2 from the germline V gene are LGHDT and YNNKEL (reference sequence). The CDR3 runs 13 residues. With 0 bases removed from V and 10 bases from J, the gap between germline ends came to 11 bases. CDR3 DNA: TGTGCCAGCAGCCAAGATCCGCGCCGATCGCAGTATTTT. Its translation is CASSQDPRRSQYF.

The chain carries TRBV20-1 and TRBJ2-3, with TRBD2 matching over 10 bases. With 1 base clipped from V and 4 bases from J, the junction kept 5 bases outside the gene matches. Germline CDR1 is DFQATT and CDR2 is SNEGSKA (reference sequence). The CDR3 totals 15 residues. The CDR3 bases are TGCAGTGCTAGAGTGGAGCGGGGGGGGTCAGATACGCAGTATTTT. This translates into CSARVERGGSDTQYF.

This sequence joins TRBV10-3 and TRBJ2-3; 7 bases fit TRBD1. Germline trimming cut 3 bases from V and 2 bases from J; bases unmatched to any gene: 8. Germline V gene data show CDR1 as ENHRY and CDR2 as SYGVKD. The CDR3 has 16 residues. Written as DNA, the CDR3 is TGTGCCATCAGTGAAGGGGACAGAACCTACACAGATACGCAGTATTTT. Its translation is CAISEGDRTYTDTQYF.

The chain uses TRBV6-1 and TRBJ1-1, with TRBD1 as a possible D gene (5 bases). CDR3 length: 14 amino acids. Trimming left V 1 base short and J 4 bases short, with 10 bases between. CDR1 is MNHNS and CDR2 is SASEGT in the germline V gene. CDR3 sequence: CASSEGGVRTEAFF. The CDR3 region has the DNA TGTGCCAGCAGTGAAGGGGGGGTACGCACTGAAGCTTTCTTT.

This clonotype was found many times. The chain has TRBV24-1 and TRBJ2-1; TRBD2 matches 12 bases. Germline lookup yields CDR1 KGHDR and CDR2 SFDVKD. Trimming at V came to 1 base and at J to 4 bases, leaving 1 base not matched to a gene. The CDR3 runs 16 residues. The CDR3 sequence is CATSDFGTSGYNEQFF. For the CDR3, the DNA is TGTGCCACCAGTGATTTTGGGACTAGCGGGTACAATGAGCAGTTCTTC.

The chain joins TRBV3-1 to TRBJ2-3, with 8 bases fitting TRBD2. CDR1 LGHDT and CDR2 YNNKEL come from the germline V gene (reference sequence). The CDR3 extends over 15 amino acids. V dropped 4 bases and J dropped 4; count of bases not matched to a gene: 7. This CDR3 is CASSLRRGGSDTQYF. The CDR3 nucleotides are TGTGCCAGCAGCCTCCGCCGGGGGGGATCAGATACGCAGTATTTT.

This clonotype came up a few times. This rearrangement joins TRBV18 to TRBJ2-2; 13 bases agree with TRBD2. The length of the CDR3 is 19 residues. V gave up 4 bases and J gave up 1 base; unmatched junction bases: 9. Germline loops: CDR1 KGHSH, CDR2 LQKENI. The CDR3 loop reads CASSRRLAGGKLNTGELFF. CDR3 coding DNA: TGTGCCAGCTCACGACGACTAGCGGGGGGAAAGCTGAACACCGGGGAGCTGTTTTTT.

This chain uses TRBV19 with TRBJ1-1, with D unclear. Germline lookup yields CDR1 LNHDA and CDR2 SQIVND (reference sequence). The CDR3 covers 13 residues. The V end lost 7 bases, the J end lost 0 bases, and 9 bases lay between the germline ends. The CDR3 DNA reads TGTGCCAGTACGAAGGAGTTGAACACTGAAGCTTTCTTT. Translation gives CASTKELNTEAFF.

In this sample, this clonotype turned up many times. The chain couples TRBV15 to TRBJ1-1; D remains unclear. CDR1 and CDR2 from the germline V gene are LNHNV and YYDKDF (reference sequence). The ends were cut back, 3 bases at V and 1 base at J, with 9 bases in the middle. The CDR3 has 14 residues. CDR3 amino acids: CATSRDLQNTEAFF. DNA for the CDR3: TGTGCCACCAGCAGGGATTTACAGAACACTGAAGCTTTCTTT.

This clonotype was counted between two and nine times. V is TRBV6-2 or TRBV6-3 and J is TRBJ2-2; D uncertain. The V end lost 3 bases, the J end lost 5 bases, and 10 bases lay between the germline ends. The CDR3 is 14 residues long. The germline CDR1 and CDR2 sequences are MNHEY and SVGEGT. The CDR3 region is CASSYSWPTGELFF. The CDR3 DNA sequence: TGTGCCAGCAGTTATTCCTGGCCTACCGGGGAGCTGTTTTTT.

This sequence joins TRBV5-6 and TRBJ2-3; a weak D match, TRBD2 (6 bases). Germline-derived CDR1 and CDR2 are SGHDT and YYEEEE. This CDR3 is built from 15 residues. Trimming took 1 base from V and 8 from J, leaving 17 bases between them. CDR3 sequence: CASSLWTGRGGTQYF. The CDR3 bases are TGTGCCAGCAGCTTGTGGACGGGCCGGGGAGGTACGCAGTATTTT. Full variable domain (remainder filled in from reference TRBV5-6 and TRBJ2-3): DAGVTQSPTHLIKTRGQQVTLRCSPKSGHDTVSWYQQALGQGPQFIFQYYEEEERQRGNFPDRFSGHQFPNYSSELNVNALLLGDSALYLCASSLWTGRGGTQYFGPGTRLTVL.

This clonotype was found a few times. This chain links TRBV7-7 with TRBJ2-7, with 11 nucleotides matching TRBD1. Germline V gene data show CDR1 as SSHAT and CDR2 as FNYEAQ (reference sequence). The V gene end was trimmed by 10 bases and the J gene end by 2 bases; junction bases not matched to a gene: 7. The CDR3 is made up of 14 amino acids. The CDR3 nucleotides read TGTGCCACAACCCGGGGACAGGGGGCCTACGAGCAGTACTTC. This encodes CATTRGQGAYEQYF.

In nucleotides, the CDR3 is TGTGCCAGTAGCGGGAGTTCGGCAGATACGCAGTATTTT. Residues: CASSGSSADTQYF. The V and J genes are TRBV18 and TRBJ2-3; 9 positions agree with TRBD2. Germline-derived CDR1 and CDR2 are KGHSH and LQKENI. J was trimmed by 4 bases and V by 9 bases; bases with no gene match: 5. The CDR3 contains 13 residues. The complete variable domain, with remaining parts taken from reference TRBV18 and TRBJ2-3, reads NAGVMQNPRHLVRRRGQEARLRCSPMKGHSHVYWYRQLPEEGLKFMVYLQKENIIDESGMPKERFSAEFPKEGPSILRIQQVVRGDSAAYFCASSGSSADTQYFGPGTRLTVL.